These 6 T cell receptor beta chains were sequenced from one sample in a study of CD8 T cells in ankylosing spondylitis. MiXCR, run by TCRdb on the 5' RACE reads, gives a single entry per CDR3 protein. Here the sample spans approximately 150,000 distinct CDR3 sequences, around 43% being singletons. Sequencing was performed on synovial fluid, either unsorted or a sorted T cell fraction (not recorded which). The receptor set was obtained from a male donor with ankylosing spondylitis.

This clonotype was counted between two and nine times. The chain couples TRBV12-3 or TRBV12-4 to TRBJ2-2; no reliable D call. The V and J ends lost 5 bases and 1 base respectively, with 20 bases between them. This CDR3 region has 18 residues. The CDR3 bases are TGTGCCAGCAGTGTAGATGCGCTTTTAACCTGGAACACCGGGGAGCTGTTTTTT. It encodes CASSVDALLTWNTGELFF.

J is TRBJ2-7 and V is TRBV27, with TRBD2 matching over 8 bases. CDR1 is MNHEY, CDR2 SMNVEV, per germline (reference sequence). The length of the CDR3 is 14 residues. The J segment lost 2 bases and the V segment lost 8 bases, leaving 8 bases of the junction unmatched. In DNA form, the CDR3 reads TGTGCCAGCTGGTTGACGGGAGGGGCCTACGAGCAGTACTTC. It codes for CASWLTGGAYEQYF.

V is TRBV7-9 and J is TRBJ2-1; 11 nucleotides align to TRBD2. The CDR3 sequence is 15 residues long. Germline lookup yields CDR1 SEHNR and CDR2 FQNEAQ (reference sequence). J was trimmed by 12 bases and V by 4 bases; bases with no gene match: 11. CDR3 DNA sequence: TGTGCCAGCAGCTCCGGACTAGCGGGTCCCCGAGGGCAGTTCTTC. Translated: CASSSGLAGPRGQFF.

The gene calls are TRBV4-3 and TRBJ2-2; tentative D call: TRBD2 (5 bases). The CDR3 is 17 residues long. From germline, CDR1 is LGHNA and CDR2 YSLEER. The ends were cut back, 0 bases at V and 5 bases at J, with 16 bases in the middle. CDR3 bases: TGCGCCAGCAGCCAAGATTCGTTGAGGGAGAGGACCGGGGAGCTGTTTTTT. This encodes CASSQDSLRERTGELFF.

This clonotype was counted between two and nine times. The rearrangement uses TRBV12-3 or TRBV12-4 and TRBJ2-2, with TRBD1 matching 7 bases. CDR3 size: 14 residues. V shed 7 bases, J shed 6 bases, and the junction held 8 bases outside the gene matches. CDR3 nucleotides: TGTGCCAGCAACCCGACAGGGTGGGCCGGGGAGCTGTTTTTT. It translates to CASNPTGWAGELFF.

The V gene is TRBV7-9, the J gene TRBJ2-3, with D possibly TRBD1 on 5 matching bases. Trimming stripped 0 bases from V and 3 bases from J, with 16 bases between. From germline, CDR1 is SEHNR and CDR2 FQNEAQ (reference sequence). The CDR3 runs to 17 residues. CDR3 sequence (DNA): TGTGCCAGCAGCTTAGCGCCAGGGAAAAGGGGTACAGATACGCAGTATTTT. This sequence encodes CASSLAPGKRGTDTQYF.